A single sample gave rise to the 9 T cell receptor beta chains below, sequenced in a study of response to subunit inactivated influenza vaccine. TCRdb re-called the RT-PCR reads through MiXCR, storing one row per CDR3 protein. The sample lists about 620,000 distinct CDR3 sequences, roughly 12% occurring once. Sequenced here: PBMCs from blood, sampled on the day of vaccination. Every receptor here comes from a man over 45 who received an inactivated influenza vaccine.

V and J are TRBV9 and TRBJ2-1; TRBD1 agrees at 7 bases. The junction had 6 bases not matched to a gene; V was cut back by 0 bases and J by 0 bases. Germline CDR1 and CDR2: SGDLS and YYNGEE. CDR3 size: 17 residues. The CDR3 protein is CASSVGTGRSSYNEQFF. The CDR3 bases are TGTGCCAGCAGCGTAGGGACAGGTAGGAGCTCCTACAATGAGCAGTTCTTC.

The CDR3 region is CASSGTNLDNEQFF. CDR3 nucleotide sequence: TGTGCCAGCTCCGGGACAAATTTGGACAATGAGCAGTTCTTC. The chain carries TRBV18 and TRBJ2-1; possibly TRBD1 for D (6 bases). Deletions cut 6 bases from V and 5 bases from J, with 14 bases between. The CDR3 spans 14 residues. CDR1 and CDR2 (germline): KGHSH, LQKENI.

This clonotype has only a few counts. This chain uses TRBV5-8 with TRBJ2-4; unclear D gene. The CDR3 has 13 amino acids. V was clipped by 0 bases and J by 5 bases, with 6 bases between them. The germline V gene encodes CDR1 SGHTS and CDR2 YDEGEE. The CDR3 sequence: CASSLGPENIQYF. The CDR3 region has the DNA TGTGCCAGCAGCTTGGGACCGGAAAACATTCAGTACTTC.

The chain carries TRBV7-8 and TRBJ2-3, with 12 bases fitting TRBD2. With 7 bases clipped from V and 5 bases from J, the junction kept 10 bases outside the gene matches. Germline V CDR1 and CDR2: SGHVS, FQNEAQ. This CDR3 has 16 residues. The CDR3 loop is CASTKWPGLAGDTQYF. Written as DNA, the CDR3 is TGTGCCAGCACTAAATGGCCGGGACTAGCGGGAGATACGCAGTATTTT.

This clonotype appeared a few times. The chain recombines TRBV5-1 with TRBJ2-7, with D hard to call. The CDR3 covers 14 residues. The V gene's germline CDR1 is SGHRS and CDR2 YFSETQ. V lost 0 bases and J lost 6, with 13 bases in between. The CDR3 region is CASSLATGYLEQYF. Here the CDR3 DNA reads TGCGCCAGCAGCTTGGCCACTGGGTATCTCGAGCAGTACTTC.

V usage is TRBV5-1 and J usage is TRBJ2-3, with a tentative D call TRBD1 (5 bases). In germline, CDR1 is SGHRS, CDR2 YFSETQ. The CDR3 contains 15 residues. V lost 0 bases and J lost 5, with 13 bases in between. The CDR3 spells CASSLEGSTVDTQYF. The CDR3 DNA follows: TGCGCCAGCAGCTTGGAGGGGTCTACTGTAGATACGCAGTATTTT. The complete variable domain, with remaining parts taken from reference TRBV5-1 and TRBJ2-3, reads KAGVTQTPRYLIKTRGQQVTLSCSPISGHRSVSWYQQTPGQGLQFLFEYFSETQRNKGNFPGRFSGRQFSNSRSEMNVSTLELGDSALYLCASSLEGSTVDTQYFGPGTRLTVL.

This clonotype was seen only a few times. The rearrangement links TRBV15 to TRBJ2-1, with TRBD1 matching over 7 bases. Germline CDR1 reads LNHNV; CDR2 reads YYDKDF (reference sequence). J was trimmed by 9 bases and V by 1 base; bases with no gene match: 6. The CDR3 is 14 residues long. CDR3 amino acids: CATSRARHRGEQFF. Here the CDR3 DNA reads TGTGCCACCAGCAGAGCCCGCCACAGGGGTGAGCAGTTCTTC.

CDR3 DNA sequence: TGTGCCAGCAGCTTAGGTACGCGATTTCGGACAGGGGTGACTAATGAGCAGTTCTTC. Its translation: CASSLGTRFRTGVTNEQFF. This chain joins TRBV11-1 and TRBJ2-1, with 9 bases identical to TRBD1. The CDR3 runs 19 residues. CDR1 SGHAT and CDR2 FQDESV come from the germline V gene (reference sequence). With 1 base clipped from V and 7 bases from J, the junction kept 17 bases outside the gene matches.

The gene calls are TRBV5-5 and TRBJ2-1; 8 bases agree with TRBD1. The junction had 10 bases not matched to a gene; V was cut back by 4 bases and J by 7 bases. Germline V gives CDR1 SGHKS, CDR2 YYEKEE (reference sequence). The CDR3 has 15 amino acids. CDR3 in DNA: TGTGCCAGCAGCATCGGACAGGGTCGGGAAAATGAGCAGTTCTTC. Translating it yields CASSIGQGRENEQFF.